The 3 T cell receptor beta chains below all came from one sample that was sequenced in a study of T-cell memory formation after mild COVID-19 (dated by TCRdb to the early 2020s). The library was generated by 5' RACE. The sequencing machine was an Illumina NovaSeq 6000. The public reads were quality trimmed at Q25 with fastp and then assembled into clones with MiXCR by TCRdb, keeping productive beta chains. When rows share a CDR3 protein, they turn into one entry using the most common DNA and genes. Recorded for this sample are fewer than 400,000 distinct CDR3 sequences; around 13% of them occurred a single time. About 21% of the sample goes to the ten largest clones. Sequencing was done on a sample of PBMCs or a T cell subset sorted from them (not recorded which). The receptors come from a man between 18 and 35 years old who had mild COVID-19 (a few samples of this study predate the infection). The sample titles of this study are shuffled in the database, so cell type and time point are left out; the donor was told from shared clones.

This clonotype showed up just a few times. V gene TRBV20-1 combines with J gene TRBJ2-1, with 10 bases aligning to TRBD1. The germline V gene encodes CDR1 DFQATT and CDR2 SNEGSKA (reference sequence). Losses at the gene ends were 0 bases for V and 3 bases for J; bases not matched to a gene: 5. The CDR3 totals 16 residues. The CDR3 DNA sequence: TGCAGTGCTAGAGATCCATGGGACAGGGGCTACAATGAGCAGTTCTTC. Its protein is CSARDPWDRGYNEQFF.

This clonotype showed up just a few times. The rearrangement uses TRBV20-1 and TRBJ1-2, with TRBD1 matching 8 bases. Trimming at V came to 6 bases and at J to 4 bases, leaving 13 bases not matched to a gene. The CDR3 is 15 residues long. The germline V gene encodes CDR1 DFQATT and CDR2 SNEGSKA (reference sequence). The CDR3 bases are TGCAGTGCCTCGGACAGGGATGGGTTCATCTATGGCTACACCTTC. Protein: CSASDRDGFIYGYTF.

In its sample, this clonotype was seen many times. The rearrangement uses TRBV27 and TRBJ2-7, with D perhaps matching TRBD1 or TRBD2 (5 bases each). Germline-derived CDR1 and CDR2 are MNHEY and SMNVEV (reference sequence). V lost 3 bases, J lost 3 bases, and 12 bases lay in between. This CDR3 has 14 amino acids. Written as DNA, the CDR3 is TGTGCCAGCAGTTTCTCAGGGACCTTCTACGAGCAGTACTTC. It codes for CASSFSGTFYEQYF.